One and the same sample provided the 3 T cell receptor beta chains below, sequenced in a study of blood T cells in healthy people across ages (dated by TCRdb to the mid-2010s). Receptor amplification or capture employed 5' RACE. The listed sequencing device is Illumina HiSeq 2500. A second PCR of about 6 to 11 cycles was performed with a sample-barcoded 5' primer and a J-beta primer mix. TCRdb handled the public reads itself, with Q25 trimming in fastp and clone calling in MiXCR, and kept productive beta chains. Each record represents a unique CDR3 protein, reported with the most common genes and DNA among its rows. In this sample the table shows around 780,000 distinct CDR3 sequences, more than 50% of which occur a single time. The ten biggest clones cover around a quarter of the sample. Material: blood. The origin of the receptors is a man in his forties in good health.

V is TRBV6-2 or TRBV6-3 and J is TRBJ2-7; 12 nucleotides line up with TRBD1. Germline CDR1 MNHEY, CDR2 SVGEGT. The CDR3 consists of 15 residues. The ends lost 0 bases at V and 6 bases at J; junction bases unmatched: 3. CDR3: CASSYSGQGAAEQYF. As DNA, the CDR3 is TGTGCCAGCAGTTACTCGGGACAGGGGGCTGCCGAGCAGTACTTC.

The chain joins TRBV4-3 to TRBJ2-7; D may be TRBD1 or TRBD2 (5 bases each). CDR1 LGHNA and CDR2 YSLEER come from the germline V gene. The V end was cut by 0 bases, the J end by 2 bases, with 14 bases between. This CDR3 region has 16 residues. The DNA of the CDR3 is TGCGCCAGCAGCCAAGAAACGGGGCTTGCGGCCTACGAGCAGTACTTC. Translation gives CASSQETGLAAYEQYF.

The rearrangement links TRBV28 to TRBJ2-6, with TRBD2 as a possible D gene (6 bases). The germline gives CDR1 MDHEN, CDR2 SYDVKM. CDR3 length: 15 amino acids. Trimming took off 5 bases at V and 6 bases at J, with 14 bases between the two ends. This CDR3 is CASSVPGLEANVLTF. CDR3 nucleotides: TGTGCCAGCAGTGTTCCGGGACTTGAGGCCAACGTCCTGACTTTC.